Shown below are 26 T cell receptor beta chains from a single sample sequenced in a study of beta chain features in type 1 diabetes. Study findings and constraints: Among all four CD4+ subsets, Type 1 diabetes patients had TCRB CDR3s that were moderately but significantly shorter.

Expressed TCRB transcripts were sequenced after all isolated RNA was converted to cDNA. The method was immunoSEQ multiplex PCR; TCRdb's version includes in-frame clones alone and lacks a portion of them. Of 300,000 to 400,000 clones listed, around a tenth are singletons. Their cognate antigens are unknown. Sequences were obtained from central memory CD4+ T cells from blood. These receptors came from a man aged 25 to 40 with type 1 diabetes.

In nucleotides, the CDR3 is TGTGCCAGTAGTCTTAAGGGGACAGCCCGTAACTATGGCTACACCTTC. Protein sequence: CASSLKGTARNYGYTF. This sequence joins TRBV19 and TRBJ1-2; 7 bases align to TRBD1. From germline, CDR1 is LNHDA and CDR2 SQIVND (reference sequence). This CDR3 is built from 16 residues. V dropped 5 bases and J dropped 1; count of bases not matched to a gene: 10.

The CDR3, as DNA: TGTGCCAGCAGCGGACAGGCGAGCTCCTACGAGCAGTACTTC. This sequence encodes CASSGQASSYEQYF. The gene calls are TRBV7-2 and TRBJ2-7, with TRBD1 identical over 7 bases. The CDR3 spans 14 residues. J gave up 0 bases and V 5 bases, and 4 bases lay outside the gene matches. Germline CDR1 and CDR2: SGHTA and FQGNSA.

The CDR3 DNA reads TGTGCCTGGAGTGTACTTGGGGGGCAGTACTTC. Translating gives CAWSVLGGQYF. The chain couples TRBV30 to TRBJ2-7; tentatively, D is TRBD1 or TRBD2 (5 bases each). The V end lost 0 bases, the J end lost 9 bases, and 9 bases lay between the germline ends. Germline CDR1 is GTSNPN and CDR2 is SVGIG (reference sequence). CDR3 length equals 11 residues.

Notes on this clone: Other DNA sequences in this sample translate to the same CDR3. CDR3 protein: CASSPRGSGGYEQYF. As DNA, the CDR3 is TGTGCCAGCAGCCCTCGGGGTAGCGGGGGCTACGAGCAGTACTTC. This sequence joins TRBV9 and TRBJ2-7; 9 bases are shared with TRBD2. Germline V lookup: CDR1 SGDLS, CDR2 YYNGEE. CDR3 length: 15 residues. With 4 bases clipped from V and 3 bases from J, the junction kept 8 bases outside the gene matches.

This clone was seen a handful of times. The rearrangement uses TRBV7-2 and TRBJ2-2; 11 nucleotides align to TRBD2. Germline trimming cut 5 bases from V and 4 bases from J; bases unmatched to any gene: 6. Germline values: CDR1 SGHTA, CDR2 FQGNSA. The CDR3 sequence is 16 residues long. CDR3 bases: TGTGCCAGCAGCCCTGTAGCGGGAGGGGGCACCGGGGAGCTGTTTTTT. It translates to CASSPVAGGGTGELFF. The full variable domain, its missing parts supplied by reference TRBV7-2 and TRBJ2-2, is GAGVSQSPSNKVTEKGKDVELRCDPISGHTALYWYRQSLGQGLEFLIYFQGNSAPDKSGLPSDRFSAERTGGSVSTLTIQRTQQEDSAVYLCASSPVAGGGTGELFFGEGSRLTVL.

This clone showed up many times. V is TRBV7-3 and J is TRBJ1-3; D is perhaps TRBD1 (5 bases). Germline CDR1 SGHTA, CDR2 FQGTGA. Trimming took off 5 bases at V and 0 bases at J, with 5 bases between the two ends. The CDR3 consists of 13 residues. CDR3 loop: CASSQGSGNTIYF. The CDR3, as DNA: TGTGCCAGCAGCCAGGGCTCTGGAAACACCATATATTTT.

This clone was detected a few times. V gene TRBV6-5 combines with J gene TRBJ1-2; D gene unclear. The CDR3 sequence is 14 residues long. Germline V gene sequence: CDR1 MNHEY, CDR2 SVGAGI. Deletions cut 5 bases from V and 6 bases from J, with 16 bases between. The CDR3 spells CASSAFKRDDGYTF. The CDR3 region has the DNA TGTGCCAGCAGTGCGTTCAAGAGAGATGATGGCTACACCTTC.

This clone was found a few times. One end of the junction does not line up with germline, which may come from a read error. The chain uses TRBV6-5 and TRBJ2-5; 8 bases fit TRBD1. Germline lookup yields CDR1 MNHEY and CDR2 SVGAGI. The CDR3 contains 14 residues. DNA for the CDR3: TGTGCCATCAGTGGAACAGGGGGAGGAGAGACCCAGTACTTC. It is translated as CAISGTGGGETQYF.

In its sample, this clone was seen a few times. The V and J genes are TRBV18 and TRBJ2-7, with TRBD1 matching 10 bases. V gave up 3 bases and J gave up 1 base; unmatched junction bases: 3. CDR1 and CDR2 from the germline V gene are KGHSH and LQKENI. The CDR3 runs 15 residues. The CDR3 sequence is CASSPRQGASYEQYF. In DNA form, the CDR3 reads TGTGCCAGCTCACCCCGACAGGGGGCGTCCTACGAGCAGTACTTC.

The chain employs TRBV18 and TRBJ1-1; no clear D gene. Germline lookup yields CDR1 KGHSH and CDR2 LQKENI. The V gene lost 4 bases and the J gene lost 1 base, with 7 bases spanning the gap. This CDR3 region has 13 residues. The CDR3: CASSLQTNTEAFF. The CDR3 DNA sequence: TGTGCCAGCTCACTGCAGACGAACACTGAAGCTTTCTTT. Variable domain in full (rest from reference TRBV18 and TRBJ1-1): NAGVMQNPRHLVRRRGQEARLRCSPMKGHSHVYWYRQLPEEGLKFMVYLQKENIIDESGMPKERFSAEFPKEGPSILRIQQVVRGDSAAYFCASSLQTNTEAFFGQGTRLTVV.

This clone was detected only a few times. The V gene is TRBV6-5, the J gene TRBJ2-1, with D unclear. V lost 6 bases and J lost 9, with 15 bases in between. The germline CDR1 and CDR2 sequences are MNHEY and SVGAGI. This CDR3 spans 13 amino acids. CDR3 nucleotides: TGTGCCAGCAGCGAGGACCCGTTCACTGAGCAGTTCTTC. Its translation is CASSEDPFTEQFF.

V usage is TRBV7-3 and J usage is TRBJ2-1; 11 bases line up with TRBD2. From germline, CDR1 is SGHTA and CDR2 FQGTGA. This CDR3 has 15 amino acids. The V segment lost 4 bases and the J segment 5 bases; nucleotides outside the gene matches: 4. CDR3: CASSSGTSGNNEQFF. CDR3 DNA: TGTGCCAGCAGCTCAGGGACTAGCGGCAACAATGAGCAGTTCTTC.

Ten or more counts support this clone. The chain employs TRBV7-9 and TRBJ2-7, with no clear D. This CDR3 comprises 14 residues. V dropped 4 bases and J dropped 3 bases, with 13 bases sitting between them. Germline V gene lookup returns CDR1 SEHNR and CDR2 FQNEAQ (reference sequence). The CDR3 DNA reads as TGTGCCAGCAGCTCCCCCCCAACTGACTACGAGCAGTACTTC. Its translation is CASSSPPTDYEQYF.

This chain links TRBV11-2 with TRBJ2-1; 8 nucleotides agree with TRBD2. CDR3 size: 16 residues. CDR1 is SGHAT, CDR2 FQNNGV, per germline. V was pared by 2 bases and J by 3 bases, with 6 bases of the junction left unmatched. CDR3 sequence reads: CASSLSRAGGYNEQFF. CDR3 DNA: TGTGCCAGCAGCTTAAGTCGGGCGGGAGGCTACAATGAGCAGTTCTTC.

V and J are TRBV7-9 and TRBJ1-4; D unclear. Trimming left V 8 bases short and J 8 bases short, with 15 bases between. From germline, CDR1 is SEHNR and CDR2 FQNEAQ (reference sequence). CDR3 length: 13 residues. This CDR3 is CASARGSGEKLFF. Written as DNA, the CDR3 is TGTGCCAGCGCCCGGGGTTCGGGCGAAAAACTGTTTTTT.

In nucleotides, the CDR3 is TGTGCCAGCAGTTCCGCCCTCGGAGGATTGGTAAAACTGTTTTTT. Protein sequence: CASSSALGGLVKLFF. The rearrangement links TRBV6-1 to TRBJ1-4; no firm D call. This CDR3 region has 15 residues. Germline lookup yields CDR1 MNHNS and CDR2 SASEGT. V was pared by 5 bases and J by 10 bases, with 20 bases between.

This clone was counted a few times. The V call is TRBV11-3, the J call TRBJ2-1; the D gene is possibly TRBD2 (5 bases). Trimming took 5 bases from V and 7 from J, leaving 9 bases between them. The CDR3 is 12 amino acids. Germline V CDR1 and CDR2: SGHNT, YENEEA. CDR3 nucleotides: TGTGCCAGCAGCCACGAGCGGAATGAGCAGTTCTTC. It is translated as CASSHERNEQFF.

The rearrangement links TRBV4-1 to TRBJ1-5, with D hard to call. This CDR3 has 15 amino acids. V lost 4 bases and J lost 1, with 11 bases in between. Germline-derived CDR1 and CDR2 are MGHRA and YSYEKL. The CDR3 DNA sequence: TGCGCCAGCAGCCCTCAGAGTCCAAGCAATCAGCCCCAGCATTTT. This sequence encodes CASSPQSPSNQPQHF.

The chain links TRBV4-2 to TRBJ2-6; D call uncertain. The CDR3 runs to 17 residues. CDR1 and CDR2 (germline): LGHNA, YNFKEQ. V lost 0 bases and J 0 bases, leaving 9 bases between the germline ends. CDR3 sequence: CASSQDAALSGANVLTF. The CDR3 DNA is TGTGCCAGCAGCCAAGATGCAGCCCTCTCTGGGGCCAACGTCCTGACTTTC.

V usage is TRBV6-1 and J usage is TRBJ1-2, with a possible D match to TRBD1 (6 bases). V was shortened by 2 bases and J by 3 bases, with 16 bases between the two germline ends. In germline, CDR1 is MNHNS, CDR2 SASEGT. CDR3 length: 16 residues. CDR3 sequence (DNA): TGTGCCAGCAGTGAAAAGGGAGCAGGGGCATACTATGGCTACACCTTC. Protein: CASSEKGAGAYYGYTF.

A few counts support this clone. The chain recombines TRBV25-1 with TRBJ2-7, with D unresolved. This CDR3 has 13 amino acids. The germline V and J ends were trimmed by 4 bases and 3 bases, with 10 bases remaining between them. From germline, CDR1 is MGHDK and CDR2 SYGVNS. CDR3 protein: CASSAVWDYEQYF. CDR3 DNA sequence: TGTGCCAGCAGTGCCGTTTGGGACTACGAGCAGTACTTC.

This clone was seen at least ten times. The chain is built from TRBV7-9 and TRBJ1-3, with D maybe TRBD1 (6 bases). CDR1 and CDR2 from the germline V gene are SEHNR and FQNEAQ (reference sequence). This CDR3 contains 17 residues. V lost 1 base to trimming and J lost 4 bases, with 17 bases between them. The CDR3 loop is CASSLDGRATGGNTIYF. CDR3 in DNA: TGTGCCAGCAGCTTAGATGGAAGGGCGACAGGAGGAAACACCATATATTTT.

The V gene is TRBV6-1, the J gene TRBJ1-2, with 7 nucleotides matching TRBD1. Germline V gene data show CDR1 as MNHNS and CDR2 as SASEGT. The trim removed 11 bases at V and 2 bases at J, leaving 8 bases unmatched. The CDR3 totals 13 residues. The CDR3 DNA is TGTGCCTGTAGATTGGGACAGAACTATGGCTACACCTTC. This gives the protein CACRLGQNYGYTF.

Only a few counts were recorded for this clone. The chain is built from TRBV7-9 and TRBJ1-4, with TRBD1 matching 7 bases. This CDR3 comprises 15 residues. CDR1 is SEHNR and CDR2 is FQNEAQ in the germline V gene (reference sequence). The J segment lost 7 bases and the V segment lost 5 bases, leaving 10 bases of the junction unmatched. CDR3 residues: CASSPQQGKGEKLFF. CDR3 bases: TGTGCCAGCAGCCCACAACAGGGGAAAGGTGAAAAACTGTTTTTT. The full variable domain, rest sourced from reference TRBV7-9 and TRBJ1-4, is DTGVSQNPRHKITKRGQNVTFRCDPISEHNRLYWYRQTLGQGPEFLTYFQNEAQLEKSRLLSDRFSAERPKGSFSTLEIQRTEQGDSAMYLCASSPQQGKGEKLFFGSGTQLSVL.

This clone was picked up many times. The CDR3 DNA sequence: TGTGCCAGCAGGGGTACTGGAGGGGAGACCCAGTACTTC. As protein: CASRGTGGETQYF. The rearrangement joins TRBV6-1 to TRBJ2-5; a weak D match, TRBD2 (6 bases). Germline CDR1 MNHNS, CDR2 SASEGT. The CDR3 is made up of 13 amino acids. Trimming took off 6 bases at V and 5 bases at J, with 13 bases between the two ends.

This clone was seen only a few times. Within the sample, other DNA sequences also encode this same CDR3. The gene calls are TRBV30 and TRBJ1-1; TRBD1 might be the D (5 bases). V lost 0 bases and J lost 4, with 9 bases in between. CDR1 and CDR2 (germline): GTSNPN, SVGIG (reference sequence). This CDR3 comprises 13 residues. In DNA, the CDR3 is TGTGCCTGGAGTGTAGAGGGGTTCACTGAAGCTTTCTTT. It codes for CAWSVEGFTEAFF.